This T cell receptor (beta chain) was found in a study of beta chain features in type 1 diabetes. Study outcomes and limitations: Researchers cautioned that cDNA sequencing could over-represent cells with high TCR expression. Researchers report that Type 1 diabetes patients had moderately but significantly shorter TCRB CDR3s across all four CD4+ subsets. Insertion counts at VDJ junctions were lower in type 1 diabetes patients, who also showed more deletions there.

Investigators reverse transcribed all isolated RNA, so they sequenced expressed TCRB transcripts. Libraries were prepared by immunoSEQ multiplex PCR; TCRdb keeps only in-frame clonotypes and omits some of them. The table has roughly 70,000 clones, roughly 50% seen once. On this clone itself: The antigen is unknown.

Deletions cut 5 bases from V and 4 bases from J, with 12 bases between. The germline V gene has CDR1 GTSNPN and CDR2 SVGIG (reference sequence). This CDR3 is 13 amino acids long. The sample consisted of central memory CD4+ T cells from blood. This receptor was taken from a man under 40 with type 1 diabetes. The chain links TRBV30 to TRBJ1-3; TRBD1 is a possible D gene (6 bases). The CDR3 is CAWDQGSGNTIYF. The CDR3 DNA reads TGTGCCTGGGACCAGGGGTCCGGAAACACCATATATTTT.